The entry below describes one T cell receptor beta chain. The antigen is undetermined. Relative to the germline gene, one junction end is altered; a read error may explain this. The length of the CDR3 is 14 residues. Germline assignment: CDR1 MNHNS and CDR2 SASEGT. MiXCR, applied by TCRdb to the PCR reads, yields one record per CDR3 protein. The table includes some 30,000 distinct CDR3 sequences, around 50% detected once. Time point of the sample: after preoperative PTX-NDP chemotherapy. This entry comes from a study of esophageal squamous cell carcinoma under preoperative chemotherapy. In the study overall: Samples included peripheral blood T cells as well as tumor-infiltrating lymphocytes.

Study-wide results and limits: Peripheral T cells showed a significant TCR diversity increase after chemotherapy, unlike tumor-infiltrating lymphocytes. After treatment, tumor-infiltrating lymphocytes seemed to come partly from incoming peripheral T cells, not only local changes.

The chain couples TRBV6-1 to TRBJ2-5; D is ambiguous. This sequence originates from a human donor with esophageal squamous cell carcinoma. The donor label of this sample is uncertain. Collection took place from a patient given preoperative chemotherapy. The CDR3 protein is CASSPGRAVETQYF. Written as DNA, the CDR3 is TGTGCCAGCAGTCCGGGCCGTGCCGTAGAGACCCAGTACTTT.